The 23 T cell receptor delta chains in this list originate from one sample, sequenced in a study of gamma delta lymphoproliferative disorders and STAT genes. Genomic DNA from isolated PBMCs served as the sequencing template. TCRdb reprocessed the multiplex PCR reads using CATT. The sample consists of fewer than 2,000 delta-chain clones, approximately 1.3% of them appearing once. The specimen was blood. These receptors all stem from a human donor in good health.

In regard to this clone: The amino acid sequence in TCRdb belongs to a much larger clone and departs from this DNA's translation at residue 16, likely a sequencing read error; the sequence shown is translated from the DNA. The DNA of the CDR3 is TGTGCCTGTGACACTCTCTCTACTGGGGGGGGCCGCACCGATAAACCCATCTTT. This codes for CACDTLSTGGGRTDKPIF. The chain couples TRDV2 to TRDJ1; the match to TRDD3 covers 8 bases. This CDR3 region has 18 residues. Germline values: CDR1 GEAIGNYY, CDR2 EKD.

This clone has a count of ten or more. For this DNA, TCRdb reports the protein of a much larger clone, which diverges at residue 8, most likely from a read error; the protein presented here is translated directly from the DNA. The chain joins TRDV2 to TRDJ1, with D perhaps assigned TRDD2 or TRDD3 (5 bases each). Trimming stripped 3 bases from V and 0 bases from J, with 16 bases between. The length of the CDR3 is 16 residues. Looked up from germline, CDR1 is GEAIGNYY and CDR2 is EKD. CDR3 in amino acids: CACDALLEDHTDKLIF. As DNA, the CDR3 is TGTGCCTGTGACGCCCTACTGGAGGACCACACCGATAAACTCATCTTT.

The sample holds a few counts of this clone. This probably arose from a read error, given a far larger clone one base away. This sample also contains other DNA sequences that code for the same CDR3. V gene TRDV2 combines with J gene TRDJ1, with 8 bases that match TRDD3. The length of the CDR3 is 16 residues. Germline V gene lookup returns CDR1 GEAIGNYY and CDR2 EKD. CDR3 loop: CACDGLLGVYTDKLIF. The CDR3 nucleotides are TGTGCCTGTGACGGATTACTGGGGGTCTACACTGATAAACTCATCTTT.

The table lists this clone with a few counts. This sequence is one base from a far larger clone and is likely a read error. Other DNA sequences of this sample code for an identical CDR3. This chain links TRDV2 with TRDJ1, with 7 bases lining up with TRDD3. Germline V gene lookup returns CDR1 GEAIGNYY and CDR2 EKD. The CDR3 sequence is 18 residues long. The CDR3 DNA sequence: TGTGCCTGTGACACCGTGCTGGGGGCCCACGCCAGCACCGATAAACTCATCTTC. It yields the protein CACDTVLGAHASTDKLIF.

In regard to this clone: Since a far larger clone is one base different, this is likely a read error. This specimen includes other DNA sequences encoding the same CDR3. CDR3 DNA sequence: TGTGCTCTTGGGGCCGTCTGGGGACCCAACCGTACCGATAAACTCATCTTT. Translating gives CALGAVWGPNRTDKLIF. This chain uses TRDV1 with TRDJ1; maybe TRDD3 (6 bases). The V and J ends lost 4 bases and 2 bases respectively, with 20 bases between them. Germline assignment: CDR1 TSWWSYY and CDR2 QGS. The CDR3 length is 17 residues.

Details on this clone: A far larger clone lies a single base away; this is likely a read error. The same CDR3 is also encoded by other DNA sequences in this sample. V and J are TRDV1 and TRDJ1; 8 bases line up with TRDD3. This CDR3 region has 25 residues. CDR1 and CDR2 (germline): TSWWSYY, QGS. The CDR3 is CALGELHLYPKLGVIRVPNTDKLIF. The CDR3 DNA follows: TGTGCCCTTGGGGAACTACATCTATATCCTAAACTGGGGGTTATCAGGGTTCCGAACACCGATAAACTCATCTTT.

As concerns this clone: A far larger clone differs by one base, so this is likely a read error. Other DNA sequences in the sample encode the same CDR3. CDR3 in amino acids: CALGEFPSLGDTQTDKLIF. DNA for the CDR3: TGTGCTCTTGGGGAATTTCCCTCATTGGGTGATACGCAAACCGATAAACTCATCTTT. This chain links TRDV1 with TRDJ1, with a tentative D call TRDD3 (6 bases). Trimming took 2 bases from V and 2 from J, leaving 24 bases between them. Germline V gene data show CDR1 as TSWWSYY and CDR2 as QGS. CDR3 size: 19 residues.

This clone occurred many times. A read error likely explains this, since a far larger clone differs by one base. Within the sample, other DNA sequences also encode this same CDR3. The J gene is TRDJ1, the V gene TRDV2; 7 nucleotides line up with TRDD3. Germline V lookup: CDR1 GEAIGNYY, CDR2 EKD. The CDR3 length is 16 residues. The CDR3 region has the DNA TGTGCCTGTGACACCGGCTGGGGGGTCACCACCGATAAGCTCATCTTT. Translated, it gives CACDTGWGVTTDKLIF.

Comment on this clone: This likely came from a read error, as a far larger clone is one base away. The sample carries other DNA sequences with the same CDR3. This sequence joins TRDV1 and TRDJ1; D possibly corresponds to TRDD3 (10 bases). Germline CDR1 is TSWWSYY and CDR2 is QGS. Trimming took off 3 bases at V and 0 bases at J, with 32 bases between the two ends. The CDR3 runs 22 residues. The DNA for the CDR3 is TGTGCTCTTGGGGAGCGTGCCTTCCTACGCCGCTACTGGGGGATTTACACCGATAAACTCATCTTT. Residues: CALGERAFLRRYWGIYTDKLIF.

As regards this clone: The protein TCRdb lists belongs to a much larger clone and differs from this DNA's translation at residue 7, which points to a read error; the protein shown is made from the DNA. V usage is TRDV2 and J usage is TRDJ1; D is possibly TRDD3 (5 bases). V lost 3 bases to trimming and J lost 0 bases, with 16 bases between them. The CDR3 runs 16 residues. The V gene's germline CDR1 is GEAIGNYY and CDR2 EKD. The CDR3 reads CACDGLPGVYTDKLIF. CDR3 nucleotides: TGTGCCTGTGACGGATTACCGGGGGTCTACACCGATAAACTCATCTTT.

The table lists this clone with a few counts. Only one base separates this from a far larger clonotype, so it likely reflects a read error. The CDR3 DNA sequence: TGTGCCTGTGAACACGTCCGAAATTTCTGGTACGCCGATAAACTCATCTTT. This codes for CACEHVRNFWYADKLIF. The gene calls are TRDV2 and TRDJ1; tentatively, D is TRDD1 (5 bases). Germline V gene data show CDR1 as GEAIGNYY and CDR2 as EKD. Trimming took 4 bases from V and 3 from J, leaving 23 bases between them. CDR3 size: 17 residues.

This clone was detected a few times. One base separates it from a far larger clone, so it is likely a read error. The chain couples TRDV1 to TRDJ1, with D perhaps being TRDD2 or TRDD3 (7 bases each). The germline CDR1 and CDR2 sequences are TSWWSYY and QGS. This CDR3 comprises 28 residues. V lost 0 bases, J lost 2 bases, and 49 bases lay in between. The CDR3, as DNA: TGTGCTCTTGGGGAACTAGTTACCGGGCCGTGGTTCTTCCTAACCTTTCTGGGGATAAGTAGTGAGACCGATAAACTCATCTTT. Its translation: CALGELVTGPWFFLTFLGISSETDKLIF.

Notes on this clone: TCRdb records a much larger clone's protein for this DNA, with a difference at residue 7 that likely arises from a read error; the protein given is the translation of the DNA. CDR3 coding DNA: TGTGCCTGTGAAGGTCTTGTGGTGGGGGATAAGTACACCGATAAACTCATCTTT. Residues: CACEGLVVGDKYTDKLIF. The rearrangement joins TRDV2 to TRDJ1, with 9 bases matching TRDD3. Germline assignment: CDR1 GEAIGNYY and CDR2 EKD. CDR3 length equals 18 residues. V shed 4 bases and J 0 bases; nucleotides not matched to a gene: 14.

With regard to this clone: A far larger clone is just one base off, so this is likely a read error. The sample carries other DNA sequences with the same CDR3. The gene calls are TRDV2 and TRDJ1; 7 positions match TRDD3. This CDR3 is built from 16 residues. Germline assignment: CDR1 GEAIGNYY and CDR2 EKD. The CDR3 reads CACDTGWGVTTDKLIF. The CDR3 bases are TGTGCCTGTGACACCGGCTGGGGGGTCACCACCGACAAACTCATCTTT.

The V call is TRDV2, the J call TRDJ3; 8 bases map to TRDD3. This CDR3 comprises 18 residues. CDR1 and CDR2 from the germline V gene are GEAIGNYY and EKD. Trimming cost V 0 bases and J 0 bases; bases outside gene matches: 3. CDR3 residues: CACDTLGDTSWDTRQMFF. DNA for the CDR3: TGTGCCTGTGACACCCTGGGGGACACCTCCTGGGACACCCGACAGATGTTTTTC.

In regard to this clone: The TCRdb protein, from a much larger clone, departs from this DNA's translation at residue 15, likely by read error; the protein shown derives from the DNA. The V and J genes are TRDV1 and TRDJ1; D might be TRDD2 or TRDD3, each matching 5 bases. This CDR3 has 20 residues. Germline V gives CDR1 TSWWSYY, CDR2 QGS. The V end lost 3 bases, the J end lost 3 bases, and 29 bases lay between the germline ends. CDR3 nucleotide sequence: TGTGCTCTTGGGGACGTCCCCAGGGGGTGGCCGCTTCCCTACGCCGATAAACTCATCTTT. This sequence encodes CALGDVPRGWPLPYADKLIF.

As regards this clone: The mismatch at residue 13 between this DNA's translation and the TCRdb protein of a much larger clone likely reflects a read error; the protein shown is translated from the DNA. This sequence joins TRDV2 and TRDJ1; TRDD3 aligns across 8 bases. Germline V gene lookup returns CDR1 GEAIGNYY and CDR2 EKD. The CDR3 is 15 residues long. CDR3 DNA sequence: TGTGCCTGTGACCAACTGGGGGGCTACACCGATAAACCCATCTTT. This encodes CACDQLGGYTDKPIF.

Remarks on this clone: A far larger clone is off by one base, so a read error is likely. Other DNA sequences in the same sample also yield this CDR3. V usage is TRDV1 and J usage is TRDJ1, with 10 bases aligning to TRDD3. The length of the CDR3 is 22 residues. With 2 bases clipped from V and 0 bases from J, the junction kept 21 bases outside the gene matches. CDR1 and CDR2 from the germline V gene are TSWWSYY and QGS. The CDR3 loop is CALGEGGYDPGGYEENTDKLIF. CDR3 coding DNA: TGTGCTCTTGGGGAAGGGGGATATGACCCTGGGGGATATGAAGAGAACACCGATAAACTCATCTTT.

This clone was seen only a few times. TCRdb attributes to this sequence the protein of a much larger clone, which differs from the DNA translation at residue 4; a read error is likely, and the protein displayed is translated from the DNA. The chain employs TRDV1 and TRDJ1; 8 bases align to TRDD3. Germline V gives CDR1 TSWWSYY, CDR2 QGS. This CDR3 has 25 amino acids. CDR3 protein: CALRELHLYPKLGVIRVPNTDKLIF. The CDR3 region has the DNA TGTGCTCTTAGGGAACTACATCTATATCCTAAACTGGGGGTTATCAGGGTTCCGAACACCGATAAACTCATCTTT.

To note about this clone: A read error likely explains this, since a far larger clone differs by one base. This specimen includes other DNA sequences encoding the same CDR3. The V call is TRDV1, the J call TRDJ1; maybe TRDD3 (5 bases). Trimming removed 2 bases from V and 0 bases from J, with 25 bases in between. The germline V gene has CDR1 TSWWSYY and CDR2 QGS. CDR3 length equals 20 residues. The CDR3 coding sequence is TGTGCTCTTGGGGAATTTCAACCGACTACGTTCTGGGTCTACACCGATAAACTCATCTTT. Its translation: CALGEFQPTTFWVYTDKLIF.

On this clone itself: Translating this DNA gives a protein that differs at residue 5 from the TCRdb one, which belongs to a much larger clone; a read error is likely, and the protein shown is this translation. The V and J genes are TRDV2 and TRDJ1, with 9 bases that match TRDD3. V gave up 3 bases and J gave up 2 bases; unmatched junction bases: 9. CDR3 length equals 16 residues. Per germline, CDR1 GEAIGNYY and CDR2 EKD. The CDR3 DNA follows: TGTGCCTGTGACGCCGTTGGGGATACGAAAACCGATAAACTCATCTTT. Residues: CACDAVGDTKTDKLIF.

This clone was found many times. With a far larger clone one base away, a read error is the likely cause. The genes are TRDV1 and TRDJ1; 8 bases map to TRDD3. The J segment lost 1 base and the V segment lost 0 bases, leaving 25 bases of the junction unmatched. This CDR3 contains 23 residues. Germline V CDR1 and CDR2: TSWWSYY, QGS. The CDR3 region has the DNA TGTGCTCTTGGGGAACTGCGTTGGGGCCTTCCACTACTGGGGGCCGTGAGCACCGATAAACTCATCTTT. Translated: CALGELRWGLPLLGAVSTDKLIF.

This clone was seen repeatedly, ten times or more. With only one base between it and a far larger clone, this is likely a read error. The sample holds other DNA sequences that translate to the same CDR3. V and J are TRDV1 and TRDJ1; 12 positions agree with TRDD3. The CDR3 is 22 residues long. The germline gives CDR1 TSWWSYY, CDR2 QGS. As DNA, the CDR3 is TGTGCTCTTGGGGAAGGGGGATATGACCCTGGGGGATACGAAGAGAACACCGATAAGCTCATCTTT. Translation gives CALGEGGYDPGGYEENTDKLIF.